The rows below give T cell receptor beta chains drawn from one sample of a study of blood T cell repertoires in COVID-19. The assay was immunoSEQ multiplex PCR, and TCRdb's table has in-frame clones only and misses some. The table includes around 310,000 clones, 75% to 95% detected once. The sequenced sample consisted of peripheral blood. All receptors come from a woman in her 30s with COVID-19, enrolled during active disease. CDR3s leave out the opening cysteine and the closing phenylalanine or tryptophan. Fields, in order: V gene, J gene, D gene, CDR3 protein. A D gene is named only where the DNA matches it firmly.

TRBV28	TRBJ2-1	TRBD2	ASSPTALGTSLVEQF
TRBV5-1	TRBJ1-1	TRBD1	ASSPGQTLNTEAF
TRBV5-6	TRBJ2-5	TRBD1	ATEDRVGEETQY
TRBV3-1/TRBV3-2	TRBJ2-4	TRBD2	ASSRGLAGPPY
TRBV6-2/TRBV6-3	TRBJ1-6	-	ASSYNGRGNSPLH
TRBV5-6	TRBJ2-6	-	ASSLVGGGANVLT
TRBV5-1	TRBJ1-1	-	ASRLGLQGPEAF
TRBV10-3	TRBJ2-1	TRBD2	AISESDAGVTDEQF
TRBV5-6	TRBJ2-1	-	ASSLGSSYNEQF
TRBV14	TRBJ2-1	TRBD2	ASSRRTSGSVEQF
TRBV4-3	TRBJ2-1	-	ASSHFVEAGGLVEQF
TRBV2	TRBJ2-3	TRBD2	ATKLGTGGADTQY
TRBV5-4	TRBJ2-3	TRBD1	ASSLDRGADTQY
TRBV7-2	TRBJ1-1	-	ASSLLLGRATEAF
TRBV10-3	TRBJ2-7	-	ASAGGSYEQY
TRBV28	TRBJ2-3	TRBD2	ASRALAGGPRTDTQY
TRBV28	TRBJ1-4	TRBD1	ASSFDPRQGALLEKLF
TRBV25-1	TRBJ2-6	-	ASTSLSGANVLT
TRBV5-1	TRBJ1-2	TRBD1	ASSANRGGYGYT
TRBV7-2	TRBJ1-6	TRBD1	ASSLGGTGYSPLH
TRBV10-3	TRBJ2-2	TRBD2	AIRGTSGSKNTGELF
TRBV5-1	TRBJ2-1	TRBD2	ASSLGTQGLAGVPSYNEQF